The rows below give T cell receptor beta chains drawn from one sample of a study of beta chain features in type 1 diabetes. TCRdb's copy holds only in-frame clones and misses some; the assay was immunoSEQ multiplex PCR. The sample lists over 300,000 clones; over 7% were seen once. What was sequenced was central memory CD4+ T cells from blood. Receptors originate from a man aged 25-45 years with type 1 diabetes. Both conserved end residues are part of each CDR3. Each record gives: V gene, J gene, clone size, D gene, CDR3 DNA, CDR3 protein. The D gene is left open where the match is weak. Rows may omit the clone size; those that give it use once, few, many or a size class.

TRBV7-8	TRBJ2-5	-	-	TGTGCCAGCAGCTTAACAGGGACGATTTCAGAGACCCAGTACTTC	CASSLTGTISETQYF
TRBV11-2	TRBJ2-7	-	-	TGTGCCAGCAGCTTAGAGAGGCGCGAGCAGTACTTC	CASSLERREQYF
TRBV14	TRBJ1-2	-	-	TGTGCCAGCAGCCCGACAGTTTCCTCGGGCTACACCTTC	CASSPTVSSGYTF
TRBV15	TRBJ1-4	-	-	TGTGCCACCAGCAGGCAGGGTAGTGGTAATGAAAAACTGTTTTTT	CATSRQGSGNEKLFF
TRBV7-2	TRBJ1-1	-	-	TGTGCCAGCAGTCATCGTAGGAGCGCAGCGAACACTGAAGCTTTCTTT	CASSHRRSAANTEAFF
TRBV20-1	TRBJ2-7	few	-	TGCAGTGCTAGAGAAGAGGGAGAGCAGTACTTC	CSAREEGEQYF
TRBV7-8	TRBJ2-7	-	-	TGTGCCACAAGCCCAGGGCTCGAGCAGTACTTC	CATSPGLEQYF
TRBV5-1	TRBJ2-1	-	TRBD1	TGCGCCAGCAGCCCCGGGACAGGGGGTGACAATGAGCAGTTCTTC	CASSPGTGGDNEQFF
TRBV5-6	TRBJ2-2	-	-	TGTGCCAGCAGCCCTCCCGTAGAGCGGAGCCCGAACACCGGGGAGCTGTTTTTT	CASSPPVERSPNTGELFF
TRBV14	TRBJ2-2	many	-	TGTGCCAGCAGCCAACGGTCCGGGACGATCGGGGAGCTGTTTTTT	CASSQRSGTIGELFF
TRBV7-9	TRBJ1-2	-	-	TGTGCCAGCAGCTTAGCACCGAGTAACTATGGCTACACCTTC	CASSLAPSNYGYTF
TRBV5-1	TRBJ2-3	-	TRBD2	TGCGCCAGCAGCTTGGTTGGCGGGGGGGCCCAAGATACGCAGTATTTT	CASSLVGGGAQDTQYF
TRBV2	TRBJ2-1	few	-	TGTGCCAGCAGTCCGGGCGGGATCTACAATGAGCAGTTCTTC	CASSPGGIYNEQFF
TRBV7-9	TRBJ2-7	few	TRBD1	TGTGCCAGCAGCTCAGCAACAGGGGGATCCTACGAGCAGTACTTC	CASSSATGGSYEQYF
TRBV7-2	TRBJ2-3	few	-	TGTGCCAGCAGCTTAGGGGGTACCTCAGATACGCAGTATTTT	CASSLGGTSDTQYF
TRBV7-9	TRBJ2-7	few	-	TGTGCCAGCAGCGATCTCCGCTACGAGCAGTACTTC	CASSDLRYEQYF
TRBV7-2	TRBJ2-7	few	TRBD2	TGTGCCAGCAGCGCCACGAGCGCGGGGGGGCCATATGAGCAGTACTTC	CASSATSAGGPYEQYF
TRBV5-1	TRBJ2-7	-	-	TGCGCCAGCAGAGCGACAGGAAACTCCTACGAGCAGTACTTC	CASRATGNSYEQYF
TRBV9	TRBJ1-6	-	-	TGTGCCAGCCACACGGAACGGGGGAATTCACCCCTCCACTTT	CASHTERGNSPLHF
TRBV28	TRBJ2-1	few	-	TGTGCCAGCAGCTTCGTAGGGAGCGGGCAGTTCTTC	CASSFVGSGQFF
TRBV19	TRBJ2-7	many	-	TGTGCCAGTAGTATAGCAGGGGCGCGGTACGAGCAGTACTTC	CASSIAGARYEQYF
TRBV30	TRBJ1-4	-	-	TGTGCCTGGAGTGTCGGGCAGGACGACGAAAAACTGTTTTTT	CAWSVGQDDEKLFF
TRBV9	TRBJ2-2	many	-	TGTGCCAGCAGCGTAGGCCTTCCTACCGGGGAGCTGTTTTTT	CASSVGLPTGELFF
TRBV7-2	TRBJ1-5	few	-	TGTGCCAGCAGCGACGACCGCCAGCCCCAGCATTTT	CASSDDRQPQHF
TRBV7-2	TRBJ2-1	few	TRBD1	TGTGCCAGCAGCTCACCCAGCAGGACAGGCTTCTCCTACAATGAGCAGTTCTTC	CASSSPSRTGFSYNEQFF
TRBV30	TRBJ2-3	-	TRBD2	TGTGCCTGGAGTACGTCTAGCGGGGGCCCCAGGGATACGCAGTATTTT	CAWSTSSGGPRDTQYF
TRBV5-1	TRBJ2-3	-	TRBD2	TGCGCCAGCAGCCAAGGGACTAGCGGAGATACGCAGTATTTT	CASSQGTSGDTQYF
TRBV29-1	TRBJ2-5	many	-	TGCAGCGTCCCTAGCCCAGGGGACCAAGAGACCCAGTACTTC	CSVPSPGDQETQYF
TRBV18	TRBJ1-2	-	-	TGTGCCAGCTCACCACCCCACAGGGCCTATGGCTACACCTTC	CASSPPHRAYGYTF
TRBV18	TRBJ1-4	few	-	TGTGCCAGCTCACCACAACGACAGGTTGCAACTAATGAAAAACTGTTTTTT	CASSPQRQVATNEKLFF
TRBV25-1	TRBJ1-1	-	-	TGTGCCAGCAGTCGGGCAGGATCGAACACTGAAGCTTTCTTT	CASSRAGSNTEAFF
TRBV7-2	TRBJ2-7	-	TRBD1	TGTGCCAGCAGCAAACGACAGGGTTTGGAGCAGTACTTC	CASSKRQGLEQYF
TRBV6-5	TRBJ2-2	few	TRBD1	TGTGCCAGCAGTCGACAGACAGGGGGCGGGGAGCTGTTTTTT	CASSRQTGGGELFF
TRBV2	TRBJ1-6	-	-	TGTGCCAGCACGTCAACAGGGACTAATTCACCCCTCCACTTT	CASTSTGTNSPLHF
TRBV11-2	TRBJ2-3	many	-	TGTGCCAGCAGCTTAGACAGGAGAGGGGATACGCAGTATTTT	CASSLDRRGDTQYF
TRBV18	TRBJ1-6	few	-	TGTGCCAGCTCACCCGACGGCAGGGTACGCTCACCCCTCCACTTT	CASSPDGRVRSPLHF
TRBV28	TRBJ1-2	few	TRBD1	TGTGCCAGCAAACCCGGTCGGGACAGCTTTGCGGGGGGCTATGGCTACACCTTC	CASKPGRDSFAGGYGYTF
TRBV25-1	TRBJ1-6	-	TRBD1	TGTGCCAGCAGTCCTCAGGGGGCTGGGGGGAGTTCACCCCTCCACTTT	CASSPQGAGGSSPLHF
TRBV9	TRBJ1-5	-	-	TGTGCCAGCAGCGTTAACGGGGGGCTCAATCAGCCCCAGCATTTT	CASSVNGGLNQPQHF